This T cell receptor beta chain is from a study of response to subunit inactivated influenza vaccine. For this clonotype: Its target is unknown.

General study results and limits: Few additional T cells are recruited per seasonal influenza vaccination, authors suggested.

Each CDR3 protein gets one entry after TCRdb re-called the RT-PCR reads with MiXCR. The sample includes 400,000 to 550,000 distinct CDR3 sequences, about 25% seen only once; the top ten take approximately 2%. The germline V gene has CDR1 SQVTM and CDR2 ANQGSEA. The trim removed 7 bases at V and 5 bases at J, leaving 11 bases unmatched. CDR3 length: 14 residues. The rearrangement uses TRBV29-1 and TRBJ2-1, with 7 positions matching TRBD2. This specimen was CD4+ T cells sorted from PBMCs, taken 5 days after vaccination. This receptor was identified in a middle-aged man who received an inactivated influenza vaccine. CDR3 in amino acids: CSARGVAANNEQFF. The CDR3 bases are TGCAGCGCTCGGGGGGTAGCTGCTAACAATGAGCAGTTCTTC.